The next 27 T cell receptor beta chains were all read from a single sample in a study of T-cell memory formation after mild COVID-19. Each CDR3 protein is one row after TCRdb ran MiXCR on the 5' RACE reads. The data contain around 150,000 distinct CDR3 sequences, around 15% of them singletons. Sample: PBMCs or a T cell subset sorted from them (not recorded which). The receptors shown here come from an adult woman who had mild COVID-19 (a few samples of this study predate the infection). Cell type and time point are not known.

This clonotype was detected only a few times. V gene TRBV4-1 combines with J gene TRBJ1-5, with D maybe TRBD1 (5 bases). V shed 0 bases and J shed 0 bases, with 15 bases lying between them. This CDR3 region has 18 residues. Germline loops: CDR1 MGHRA, CDR2 YSYEKL. CDR3 bases: TGCGCCAGCAGCCAAGACGGACTAAGGGGCTTTAGCAATCAGCCCCAGCATTTT. This gives the protein CASSQDGLRGFSNQPQHF.

The chain combines TRBV6-6 with TRBJ2-7; D gene uncertain. Trimming removed 7 bases from V and 2 bases from J, with 12 bases in between. Germline loops: CDR1 MNHNY, CDR2 SVGAGI (reference sequence). The CDR3 extends over 13 amino acids. CDR3 bases: TGTGCCAGCACCCACCCGGATACCTACGAGCAGTACTTC. Its protein product is CASTHPDTYEQYF.

The chain joins TRBV7-2 to TRBJ2-2; no reliable D call. This CDR3 is built from 15 residues. Trimming left V 1 base short and J 0 bases short, with 6 bases between. The V gene's germline CDR1 is SGHTA and CDR2 FQGNSA. As DNA, the CDR3 is TGTGCCAGCAGCTTAGGGGGTACGAACACCGGGGAGCTGTTTTTT. It is translated as CASSLGGTNTGELFF.

This sequence joins TRBV2 and TRBJ2-7, with TRBD1 as a possible D gene (6 bases). The CDR3 runs 14 residues. V lost 2 bases and J 9 bases, leaving 17 bases between the germline ends. Looked up from germline, CDR1 is SNHLY and CDR2 is FYNNEI. The CDR3 here is CASSETGSLRAQYF. In DNA form, the CDR3 reads TGTGCCAGCAGTGAAACAGGGAGTTTGCGAGCGCAGTACTTC.

This sequence joins TRBV5-1 and TRBJ1-1, with TRBD1 matching over 8 bases. The CDR3 runs 18 residues. V was clipped by 4 bases and J by 0 bases; unmatched bases: 14. The germline CDR1 and CDR2 sequences are SGHRS and YFSETQ. The DNA of the CDR3 is TGCGCCAGCAGCGAAACGCCCAGGACAGGGTACCTGAACACTGAAGCTTTCTTT. Its protein product is CASSETPRTGYLNTEAFF.

CDR3 region: CSVDPGPGDTEAFF. CDR3 DNA: TGCAGCGTTGACCCCGGACCGGGGGACACTGAAGCTTTCTTT. The rearrangement joins TRBV29-1 to TRBJ1-1, with D possibly being TRBD1 (5 bases). Germline V gene lookup returns CDR1 SQVTM and CDR2 ANQGSEA. The CDR3 is made up of 14 amino acids. Trimming pared 3 bases from V and 3 bases from J, leaving 14 bases between.

The chain combines TRBV7-3 with TRBJ2-1; TRBD1 aligns across 10 bases. The CDR3 loop spans 15 amino acids. Germline values: CDR1 SGHTA, CDR2 FQGTGA. V trimming: 4 bases; J trimming: 0 bases; junction bases outside the gene matches: 0. This CDR3 is CASSWTGGSYNEQFF. CDR3 coding DNA: TGTGCCAGCAGCTGGACAGGGGGCTCCTACAATGAGCAGTTCTTC.

The V gene is TRBV15, the J gene TRBJ2-1; weak D call: TRBD1 (6 bases). The germline gives CDR1 LNHNV, CDR2 YYDKDF (reference sequence). Trimming took off 4 bases at V and 5 bases at J, with 18 bases between the two ends. The CDR3 sequence is 16 residues long. Written as DNA, the CDR3 is TGTGCCACCAGCATGACCAGGGGCCTTTCAGACAATGAGCAGTTCTTC. This sequence encodes CATSMTRGLSDNEQFF.

This clonotype showed up just a few times. V gene TRBV10-3 combines with J gene TRBJ2-3; D not resolved. Germline loops: CDR1 ENHRY, CDR2 SYGVKD. Trimming pared 4 bases from V and 6 bases from J, leaving 5 bases between. This CDR3 comprises 11 residues. CDR3 bases: TGTGCCATCAGTGGACGGGATACGCAGTATTTT. This translates into CAISGRDTQYF.

This clonotype turned up a few times. The V and J genes are TRBV7-2 and TRBJ1-1, with TRBD1 identical over 7 bases. V lost 6 bases to trimming and J lost 0 bases; unmatched junction nucleotides: 16. CDR1 and CDR2 (germline): SGHTA, FQGNSA. This CDR3 is built from 18 residues. CDR3 sequence: CASSFNIPGQSMNTEAFF. CDR3 bases: TGTGCCAGCAGTTTTAATATTCCGGGACAGAGTATGAACACTGAAGCTTTCTTT.

This clonotype was detected ten times or more. The rearrangement links TRBV20-1 to TRBJ1-2, with 9 positions matching TRBD1. V lost 5 bases to trimming and J lost 8 bases; unmatched junction nucleotides: 6. Germline V gene data show CDR1 as DFQATT and CDR2 as SNEGSKA (reference sequence). This CDR3 is 12 amino acids long. CDR3 region: CSASQGARGYTF. The DNA of the CDR3 is TGCAGTGCTTCACAGGGGGCGCGGGGCTACACCTTC.

In this sample, this clonotype turned up a few times. V usage is TRBV4-2 and J usage is TRBJ2-7; 7 bases align to TRBD2. The CDR3 is made up of 14 amino acids. Trimming removed 1 base from V and 5 bases from J; junction bases left unmatched: 5. The germline CDR1 and CDR2 sequences are LGHNA and YNFKEQ. This chain's CDR3 is CASSQASGRDEQYF. In nucleotides, the CDR3 is TGTGCCAGCAGCCAAGCTAGCGGTCGCGACGAGCAGTACTTC.

The table lists this clonotype with a few counts. The chain uses TRBV20-1 and TRBJ1-5; D perhaps matches TRBD1 (6 bases). Germline V gene sequence: CDR1 DFQATT, CDR2 SNEGSKA (reference sequence). V lost 3 bases to trimming and J lost 4 bases, with 13 bases between them. This CDR3 spans 14 amino acids. CDR3 nucleotide sequence: TGCAGTGCTAGTAGGGGGGCGGGAAATCAGCCCCAGCATTTT. Protein sequence: CSASRGAGNQPQHF.

This clonotype appeared a few times. J is TRBJ2-1 and V is TRBV20-1; D perhaps matches TRBD2 (6 bases). The CDR3 consists of 14 residues. In germline, CDR1 is DFQATT, CDR2 SNEGSKA (reference sequence). V was pared by 6 bases and J by 9 bases, with 21 bases between. CDR3 loop: CSAATPSGVSEQFF. Here the CDR3 DNA reads TGCAGTGCCGCCACTCCGTCGGGAGTGTCTGAGCAGTTCTTC.

The V and J genes are TRBV7-8 and TRBJ1-1; a possible D gene is TRBD1 (6 bases). Germline CDR1 is SGHVS and CDR2 is FQNEAQ. The length of the CDR3 is 14 residues. The germline V and J ends were trimmed by 5 bases and 1 base, with 11 bases remaining between them. The DNA for the CDR3 is TGTGCCAGCAGCGTGGACAGAAGGAACACTGAAGCTTTCTTT. It yields the protein CASSVDRRNTEAFF.

The chain is built from TRBV29-1 and TRBJ1-5; D possibly corresponds to TRBD1 (6 bases). V was pared by 6 bases and J by 0 bases, with 15 bases between. The V gene's germline CDR1 is SQVTM and CDR2 ANQGSEA. This CDR3 contains 15 residues. The CDR3 sequence is CSVKQGGGSNQPQHF. As DNA, the CDR3 is TGCAGCGTAAAACAGGGCGGGGGTAGCAATCAGCCCCAGCATTTT.

This clonotype has a count of ten or more. The chain recombines TRBV4-3 with TRBJ2-1; the D is unclear. The CDR3 length is 15 residues. Between the trimmed V and J ends, which lost 2 bases and 1 base, there was a span of 9 bases. Germline V gene data show CDR1 as LGHNA and CDR2 as YSLEER. In DNA, the CDR3 is TGCGCCAGCAGCCAATATCAAGGGTCCTACAATGAGCAGTTCTTC. Translating gives CASSQYQGSYNEQFF.

The chain is built from TRBV4-2 and TRBJ1-2; D gene unclear. This CDR3 is built from 14 residues. Germline lookup yields CDR1 LGHNA and CDR2 YNFKEQ. Trimming removed 2 bases from V and 2 bases from J, with 9 bases in between. The CDR3: CASSQPGSNYGYTF. The CDR3 region has the DNA TGTGCCAGCAGCCAACCGGGATCCAACTATGGCTACACCTTC.

The chain employs TRBV11-2 and TRBJ2-1; possibly TRBD1 for D (7 bases). Germline V CDR1 and CDR2: SGHAT, FQNNGV. V shed 5 bases and J shed 14 bases, with 19 bases lying between them. This CDR3 region has 13 residues. CDR3 DNA sequence: TGTGCCAGCAGCGTAGGAGGGGGCGACTTAGAGTTCTTC. This sequence encodes CASSVGGGDLEFF.

The chain is built from TRBV15 and TRBJ1-2, with unresolved D. The CDR3 has 12 amino acids. CDR1 and CDR2 from the germline V gene are LNHNV and YYDKDF (reference sequence). V gave up 1 base and J gave up 6 bases, with 6 bases separating them. DNA for the CDR3: TGTGCCACCAGCAGAGCATTAGATGGCTACACCTTC. Translated: CATSRALDGYTF.

The chain is built from TRBV4-2 and TRBJ2-2, with 10 bases lining up with TRBD2. V shed 0 bases and J 2 bases; nucleotides not matched to a gene: 9. Per the germline V gene, CDR1 is LGHNA and CDR2 is YNFKEQ. The CDR3 is 19 amino acids. In DNA, the CDR3 is TGTGCCAGCAGCCAAGAGGGTAGTAGCGGGGGGCGAAACACCGGGGAGCTGTTTTTT. Protein: CASSQEGSSGGRNTGELFF.

The chain carries TRBV7-6 and TRBJ2-7; TRBD1 might be the D (6 bases). This CDR3 has 16 amino acids. Trimming removed 1 base from V and 3 bases from J, with 16 bases in between. Germline V gives CDR1 SGHVS, CDR2 FNYEAQ. The CDR3 region is CASSLEEVTGNYEQYF. The CDR3 bases are TGTGCCAGCAGCTTAGAAGAAGTGACAGGAAACTACGAGCAGTACTTC.

This sequence joins TRBV5-4 and TRBJ2-3; 10 bases line up with TRBD1. Germline values: CDR1 SGHNT, CDR2 YYREEE (reference sequence). With V trimmed by 3 bases and J by 6 bases, 7 bases remained unmatched. The CDR3 has 15 residues. In DNA, the CDR3 is TGTGCCAGCAGCTACGAACAGGGACAGGGGGATACGCAGTATTTT. Protein sequence: CASSYEQGQGDTQYF.

This clonotype was picked up a small number of times. This rearrangement joins TRBV20-1 to TRBJ2-7; D might be TRBD1 or TRBD2, each matching 6 bases. V lost 5 bases and J 0 bases, leaving 11 bases between the germline ends. The length of the CDR3 is 13 residues. CDR1 and CDR2 (germline): DFQATT, SNEGSKA (reference sequence). CDR3 residues: CSAVPGASYEQYF. The CDR3 nucleotides are TGCAGTGCTGTCCCGGGGGCCTCCTACGAGCAGTACTTC.

This chain joins TRBV6-5 and TRBJ2-2; D remains ambiguous. CDR1 is MNHEY, CDR2 SVGAGI, per germline. V was cut by 5 bases and J by 5 bases, with 9 bases left in between. This CDR3 has 13 residues. The CDR3 loop reads CASSRTRTGELFF. CDR3 coding DNA: TGTGCCAGCAGTCGGACGAGGACCGGGGAGCTGTTTTTT.

The gene calls are TRBV7-8 and TRBJ2-3; TRBD1 matches 11 bases. V was clipped by 4 bases and J by 6 bases; unmatched bases: 6. The germline V gene encodes CDR1 SGHVS and CDR2 FQNEAQ. The CDR3 contains 15 residues. CDR3 in amino acids: CASSSDRGRLDTQYF. DNA for the CDR3: TGTGCCAGCAGCTCGGACAGGGGGCGCTTGGATACGCAGTATTTT.

This clonotype turned up a few times. The rearrangement joins TRBV20-1 to TRBJ1-1; unclear D gene. This CDR3 spans 11 amino acids. In germline, CDR1 is DFQATT, CDR2 SNEGSKA (reference sequence). Trimming removed 0 bases at V and 13 bases at J, with 12 bases between. The CDR3 region is CSARDAPPDFF. The CDR3 nucleotides are TGCAGTGCTAGAGATGCCCCACCAGATTTCTTT.